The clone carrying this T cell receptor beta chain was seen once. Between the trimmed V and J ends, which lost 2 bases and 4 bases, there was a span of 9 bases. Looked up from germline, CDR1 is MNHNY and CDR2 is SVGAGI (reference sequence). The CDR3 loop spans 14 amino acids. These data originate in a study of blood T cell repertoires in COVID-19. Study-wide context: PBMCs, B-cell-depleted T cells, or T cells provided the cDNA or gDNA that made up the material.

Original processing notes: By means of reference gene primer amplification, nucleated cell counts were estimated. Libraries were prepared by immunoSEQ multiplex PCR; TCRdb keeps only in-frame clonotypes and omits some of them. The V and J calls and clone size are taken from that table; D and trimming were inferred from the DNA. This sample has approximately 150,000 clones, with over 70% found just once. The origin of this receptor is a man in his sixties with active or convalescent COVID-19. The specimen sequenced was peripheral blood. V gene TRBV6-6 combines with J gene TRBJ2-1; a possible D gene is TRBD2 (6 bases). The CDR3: CASSYRAGYNEQFF. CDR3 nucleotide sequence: TGTGCCAGCAGTTACAGGGCGGGATACAATGAGCAGTTCTTC.